This entry concerns a single TCR beta chain. The antigen is not known. The data derive from a study of graft-versus-host responses after intestinal transplantation. Profiling relied on immunoSEQ multiplex PCR, and the TCRdb table lists in-frame clones only, not all of them. The sample includes about 100,000 clones, about 90% of them seen just once. Study results and limitations: HvG clone declines early post-transplant were associated with peak circulating GvH levels. GvH clones were found in recipient marrow; some appeared first in ileum or blood. Some patients had graft-donor T cell macrochimerism. In their allografts, the ratios of graft-versus-host to host-versus-graft T cell clones were high.

The clonotype comes from a human donor who received an intestinal transplant. Here the sequenced sample was unstimulated CD4+ T cells sorted from spleen or lymph node cells, taken before intestinal transplant.

DNA for the CDR3: TGCAGCGTTGCCCGGCGTTTGAACACTGAAGCTTTCTTT. Translating gives CSVARRLNTEAFF. The chain employs TRBV29-1 and TRBJ1-1; D not resolved. V gave up 4 bases and J gave up 0 bases, with 9 bases separating them. Germline-derived CDR1 and CDR2 are SQVTM and ANQGSEA. The CDR3 covers 13 residues.